This T cell receptor (beta chain) derives from a study of beta chain features in type 1 diabetes. This clone was detected only a few times. Trimming removed 4 bases from V and 6 bases from J; junction bases left unmatched: 16. From germline, CDR1 is SGDLS and CDR2 YYNGEE. This CDR3 is 16 amino acids long. Reverse transcription of all isolated RNA meant that expressed TCRB transcripts were sequenced. Generated by immunoSEQ multiplex PCR, the TCRdb table keeps only in-frame clones and is missing some. The top ten clones hold around 0.015% of a sample with about 360,000 clones, 10% to 15% of them seen once.

The chain joins TRBV9 to TRBJ2-7; 7 bases align to TRBD2. The origin of this receptor is a man aged 18-30 years in good health. The specimen sequenced was naive CD4+ T cells from blood. As DNA, the CDR3 is TGTGCCAGCAGCCCACGGGCAAGCGGGACCTACGGCGAGCAGTACTTC. Protein sequence: CASSPRASGTYGEQYF. The full variable domain, in which reference TRBV9 and TRBJ2-7 provide the parts outside the CDR3, is DSGVTQTPKHLITATGQRVTLRCSPRSGDLSVYWYQQSLDQGLQFLIQYYNGEERAKGNILERFSAQQFPDLHSELNLSSLELGDSALYFCASSPRASGTYGEQYFGPGTRLTVT.